The T cell receptor beta chain described here comes from a study of blood T cell repertoires in COVID-19. Study background: T cells, B-cell-depleted T cells, or PBMCs provided the cDNA or gDNA that served as material.

In the source study's methods: Amplification with reference gene primers provided the estimates of nucleated cell counts. The method was immunoSEQ multiplex PCR; TCRdb's version includes in-frame clones alone and lacks a portion of them. The V and J calls and the clone size are those of that table, but D and trimming were determined from the DNA. The sample consists of approximately 190,000 clones, 82% of them appearing once. Seattle-derived patients entered the study during active infection and were followed longitudinally. Trimming took off 3 bases at V and 7 bases at J, with 6 bases between the two ends. Looked up from germline, CDR1 is SGHTA and CDR2 is FQGNSA. This CDR3 is 12 amino acids long.

The gene calls are TRBV7-2 and TRBJ2-2; unclear D gene. The sequence was collected from a woman aged 55-75 years with COVID-19, enrolled during active disease. Sequencing input: peripheral blood. DNA for the CDR3: TGTGCCAGCAGCTTCGCCTACGGGGAGCTGTTTTTT. Residues: CASSFAYGELFF.